This entry describes one TCR beta chain. This clonotype was observed many times. The antigen it binds to is not known. Per-nucleotide qualities are absent, and no much larger clonotype sits a single base away. The source of the sample is a study of breast tumors, draining lymph nodes, adjacent tissues listed by TCRdb under 2016. With regard to the full study: In breast cancer patients, the study compared the TCR beta repertoires of tumor, adjacent nontumor tissue and axillary lymph nodes. In human breast cancer, the study set out to evaluate how tumor, surrounding tissue and draining lymph node repertoires relate to one another and whether T cells may move between these sites.

General study outcomes and caveats: The data were considered consistent with the idea that most tumor T cells come from the lymph node and then expand in tumor tissue. The similarity between tumor and nontumor tissue repertoires was significantly greater in luminal-like breast cancer than in basal-like breast cancer. T-cell repertoire diversity in tumors was found to be lower than in lymph nodes but higher than in nontumor tissue, and preferential V and J gene usage was observed. The study presented the conclusion that tumor T cells originate in lymph nodes as consistent with a hypothesis, not as something directly demonstrated.

Sequenced using an Illumina HiSeq 2000. Multiplex PCR amplification was used to generate the TCR beta chain libraries. High-throughput sequencing was used to analyze the amplified TCR beta chain products. TCRdb itself trimmed the public reads at Q25 with fastp, ran MiXCR and retained productive beta chains. For every CDR3 protein sequence, its rows merge into one entry that carries the most common genes and DNA. Here the sample has about 230,000 distinct CDR3 sequences; around 32% occur a single time. Clones ranked in the top ten supply over 1.1% of the sample. The axillary draining lymph nodes of breast cancer patients were the source of the lymph node samples. Taken from the germline V gene, the CDR1 and CDR2 loops are KGHSH and LQKENI. There are 14 amino acids in the CDR3, from cysteine to phenylalanine inclusive. This entry keeps only the CDR3 DNA: 42 bases, framed from base 1. Trimming removed 3 bases from V and 4 bases from J, leaving 11 bases between the germline ends.

This sequence uses TRBV18 and TRBJ2-3, and perhaps TRBD2 as D gene, on 6 matching bases. Source material: axillary lymph node tissue. This sequence originates from a female donor with breast cancer. Some clones in this sample may be carry-over from other donors' samples. The sequence in DNA is TGTGCCAGCTCACCCGCAGGGAGGCCAGATACGCAGTATTTT. Its protein reads: CASSPAGRPDTQYF.